Listed below are T cell receptor beta chains from one sample, sequenced in a study of vaccination effects on CD4 cells after COVID-19. The repertoire was sequenced with immunoSEQ multiplex PCR; TCRdb's copy has only in-frame clones and lacks some. The sample comprises around 44,000 clones, less than 85% of which are singletons, and 3.6% rests with the top ten. No cognate antigen is known for these TCRs. The sample consisted of CD4+ T cells from PBMCs cultured without peptide, taken after COVID-19 vaccination. These receptors were collected from a human donor who had a prior SARS-CoV-2 infection. CDR3s leave out the opening cysteine and the closing phenylalanine or tryptophan.

length,V,J,CDR3
13,TRBV5-6,TRBJ1-4,ASSLVGATNEKLF
10,TRBV5-5,TRBJ1-3,ASSLRGNTIY
13,TRBV6-1,TRBJ2-7,ASSEWGSASYEQY
11,TRBV7-9,TRBJ1-2,ASSLIGVAGYT
12,TRBV6-6,TRBJ1-2,ASRQTGESYGYT
14,TRBV5-4,TRBJ2-2,ASSLAAGGGTGELF
9,TRBV13,TRBJ2-7,ATKGGYEQY
13,TRBV24-1,TRBJ2-7,ATSDGASGRYEQY
15,TRBV24-1,TRBJ2-1,ATSDTPGLAGRNEQF
13,TRBV18,TRBJ2-1,ASSHPSRTYNEQF
13,TRBV27,TRBJ2-7,ANYEAGPGNYEQY
13,TRBV27,TRBJ1-6,ASRTRGPINSPLH
10,TRBV19,TRBJ1-1,ASTGQPTGAF
12,TRBV7-2,TRBJ2-1,ASSLEVIRNEQF
9,TRBV9,TRBJ1-1,ASRRYTEAF
11,TRBV12-3/TRBV12-4,TRBJ2-7,ASSRDPSGGKY
13,TRBV7-3,TRBJ2-1,ASSRTGSFYNEQF
15,TRBV5-1,TRBJ2-5,ASRLGLSGFRSETQY
12,TRBV15,TRBJ2-7,ATSRDVNDYEQY
10,TRBV30,TRBJ2-7,AWSVQGYEQY
12,TRBV18,TRBJ1-2,ASSANRANYGYT
13,TRBV5-1,TRBJ1-2,ASSLTTGTSYGYT
12,TRBV2,TRBJ2-5,ASSSSRGAGTQY
9,TRBV20-1,TRBJ2-3,SARTTDTQY
13,TRBV6-5,TRBJ1-1,ASSYSFGGGTEAF
14,TRBV12-5,TRBJ2-1,ASGLGTSGGDHEQF
15,TRBV11-2,TRBJ2-7,ASSSGLAGGLPYEQY
13,TRBV5-1,TRBJ1-1,ASSITRGLRTEAF
15,TRBV5-8,TRBJ1-2,ASSLGTRVVGTYGYT
12,TRBV3-1/TRBV3-2,TRBJ2-3,ASSQVWETDTQY
12,TRBV10-3,TRBJ1-2,AISGARTNYGYT
14,TRBV19,TRBJ2-1,ASSKAGRGGNNEQF
13,TRBV14,TRBJ1-2,ASSQDGLRGYGYT
10,TRBV3-1/TRBV3-2,TRBJ2-3,ASGGPTDTQY
11,TRBV18,TRBJ1-1,ASSRPGGDEAF
10,TRBV10-3,TRBJ1-2,AINGPEGGYT
11,TRBV6-6,TRBJ2-7,ASSADGAYEQY
13,TRBV4-1,TRBJ1-3,ASSQAQGSGNTIY
12,TRBV27,TRBJ2-3,ASSFSNLVDTQY
12,TRBV5-1,TRBJ2-7,ASSRNVQGYEQY
12,TRBV11-3,TRBJ2-7,ASSSLLSSYEQY
12,TRBV5-1,TRBJ2-2,ASSLLRDTGELF
12,TRBV2,TRBJ1-1,ASSDLDMNTEAF
11,TRBV7-3,TRBJ2-7,ASSSTFQSKQY
13,TRBV19,TRBJ2-7,ASSPRDFLSYEQY
13,TRBV2,TRBJ1-4,ASSELDRGLEKLF
13,TRBV4-2,TRBJ2-2,ASSQEPATPGELF
10,TRBV5-4,TRBJ1-2,ASSLRQDGYT
15,TRBV15,TRBJ1-5,ATSRALGLGVGQPQH
11,TRBV18,TRBJ1-1,ASSPLWGDEAF
12,TRBV18,TRBJ2-1,ASSPPMGALEQF
14,TRBV18,TRBJ1-6,ASSPSPGTGNSPLH